A single T cell receptor (beta chain) is shown here with its context. Its antigen is still unknown. The sample originates from a study of T cell repertoires in cytomegalovirus infection. Study-level background: TCR beta signatures that were public indicated CMV infection and matching HLA type.

From the reads, TCRdb called clonotypes with MiXCR, one entry per CDR3 protein. The sample lists about 110,000 distinct CDR3 sequences; roughly 39% were seen once. Germline V gives CDR1 KGHSH, CDR2 LQKENI. The CDR3 runs to 13 residues. Trimming cost V 1 base and J 3 bases, with 6 bases left between them. Findings and limits, study-wide: The study found HLA-C-restricted CMV-specific TCR beta clonotypes dominating the ex vivo response. Public TCR beta family frequency separated CMV-and-HLA carriers, including in an independent cohort.

The TCR comes from a human donor in good health (CMV status not recorded). Some clones in this sample may be carry-over from other donors' samples. J is TRBJ1-1 and V is TRBV18, with D unclear. Sample: CD8+ T cells from cultured PBMCs, taken from culture after CMV antigen stimulation. CDR3 loop: CASSPLGHTEAFF. The CDR3 bases are TGTGCCAGCTCACCACTAGGACACACTGAAGCTTTCTTT. The variable domain in full, with the rest retrieved from reference TRBV18 and TRBJ1-1, is NAGVMQNPRHLVRRRGQEARLRCSPMKGHSHVYWYRQLPEEGLKFMVYLQKENIIDESGMPKERFSAEFPKEGPSILRIQQVVRGDSAAYFCASSPLGHTEAFFGQGTRLTVV.